This TCR beta chain was identified in a study of cytomegalovirus exposure and HLA in healthy donors. Study-wide findings and caveats: TCR association rates varied by HLA locus in a later analysis, with DRB1 highest and HLA-C lowest.

For this clone: The antigen is unknown. Germline is not matched at one junction end, which may reflect a read error.

Vbeta (60) and Jbeta (13) primers were used in the PCR. Profiled with immunoSEQ multiplex PCR; TCRdb holds only in-frame clones, not every one. The sample holds over 150,000 clones; 75% to 85% are singletons and the top ten take 3.7%. This CDR3 spans 12 amino acids. The germline V gene has CDR1 KGHSH and CDR2 LQKENI. This TCR derives from a woman in her sixties or seventies in good health and CMV-seropositive. This rearrangement joins TRBV18 to TRBJ2-3, with TRBD2 identical over 10 bases. Specimen: PBMCs. This CDR3 reads CASSRRTSGPDF. The CDR3 coding sequence is TGTGCCAGCTCACGCCGGACTAGCGGTCCGGATTTT.